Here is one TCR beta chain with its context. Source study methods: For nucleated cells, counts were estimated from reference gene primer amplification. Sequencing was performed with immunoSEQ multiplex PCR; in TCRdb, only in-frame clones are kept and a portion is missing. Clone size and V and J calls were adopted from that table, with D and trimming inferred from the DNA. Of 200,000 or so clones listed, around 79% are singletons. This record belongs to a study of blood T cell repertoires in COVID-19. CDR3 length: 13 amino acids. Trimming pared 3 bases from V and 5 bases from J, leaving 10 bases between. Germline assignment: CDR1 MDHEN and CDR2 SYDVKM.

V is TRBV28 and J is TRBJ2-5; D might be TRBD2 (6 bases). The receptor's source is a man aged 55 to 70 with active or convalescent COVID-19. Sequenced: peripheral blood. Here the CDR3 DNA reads TGTGCCAGCAGTTTCGGAGGGAGGGAGACCCAGTACTTC. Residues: CASSFGGRETQYF.